The 25 T cell receptor beta chains below all came from one sample that was sequenced in a study of blood T cells in healthy people across ages. PCR was performed a second time for 7 to 11 cycles using a sample-barcoded 5' primer and a J-beta primer mix. TCRdb ran MiXCR on the 5' RACE reads and lists one entry per CDR3 protein. Of over a million distinct CDR3 sequences listed, under 55% are singletons. The sample taken for sequencing was blood. All receptors come from a young woman in good health.

This clonotype has only a few counts. Given a much more abundant clone one base away, this may be a read error. The gene calls are TRBV7-9 and TRBJ1-1, with no clear D. The CDR3 extends over 12 amino acids. The germline CDR1 and CDR2 sequences are SEHNR and FQNEAQ (reference sequence). The V end lost 1 base, the J end lost 6 bases, and 6 bases lay between the germline ends. The CDR3 DNA follows: TGTGCCAGCAGCTTAGTTGGTCCTGAAGCTTTCTTT. Translated: CASSLVGPEAFF.

This clonotype was counted many times. The chain couples TRBV9 to TRBJ2-1; TRBD2 aligns across 11 bases. CDR1 and CDR2 from the germline V gene are SGDLS and YYNGEE. The CDR3 contains 16 residues. Losses at the gene ends were 0 bases for V and 3 bases for J; bases not matched to a gene: 2. CDR3 sequence (DNA): TGTGCCAGCAGCGTAGTTCTAGCGGGGGGCTACAATGAGCAGTTCTTC. Translating gives CASSVVLAGGYNEQFF.

The chain employs TRBV9 and TRBJ1-1, with a possible D match to TRBD1 (5 bases). The CDR3 runs 15 residues. Germline V gene sequence: CDR1 SGDLS, CDR2 YYNGEE. Trimming took off 0 bases at V and 4 bases at J, with 13 bases between the two ends. As DNA, the CDR3 is TGTGCCAGCAGCGTAGTGGCAGGGAAGACCACTGAAGCTTTCTTT. As protein: CASSVVAGKTTEAFF.

This chain uses TRBV5-8 with TRBJ2-2, with D possibly matching TRBD1 (5 bases). This CDR3 comprises 14 residues. Trimming left V 6 bases short and J 1 base short, with 10 bases between. CDR1 and CDR2 (germline): SGHTS, YDEGEE. CDR3 region: CASNWGQNTGELFF. CDR3 DNA sequence: TGTGCCAGCAACTGGGGCCAGAACACCGGGGAGCTGTTTTTT.

This clonotype was detected a few times. The CDR3 here is CASSQDRDRATEAFF. CDR3 in DNA: TGTGCCAGCAGCCAAGATAGGGACAGGGCCACTGAAGCTTTCTTT. This chain connects TRBV4-2 to TRBJ1-1, with 9 bases fitting TRBD1. Germline-derived CDR1 and CDR2 are LGHNA and YNFKEQ. V was clipped by 0 bases and J by 4 bases; unmatched bases: 3. The CDR3 loop spans 15 amino acids.

This clonotype was detected a few times. This chain connects TRBV6-5 to TRBJ2-1; 11 bases agree with TRBD2. Germline CDR1 and CDR2: MNHEY and SVGAGI. V shed 3 bases and J 6 bases; nucleotides not matched to a gene: 7. This CDR3 comprises 16 residues. The chain's CDR3 is CASSYGRTSGCNEQFF. The CDR3 DNA reads TGTGCCAGCAGTTATGGGAGGACTAGCGGGTGCAATGAGCAGTTCTTC.

This clonotype has just a few counts. V is TRBV7-9 and J is TRBJ1-6; tentatively, D is TRBD1 (5 bases). This CDR3 contains 13 residues. The V gene's germline CDR1 is SEHNR and CDR2 FQNEAQ (reference sequence). The V and J ends lost 3 bases and 13 bases respectively, with 13 bases between them. The CDR3 nucleotides are TGTGCCAGCAGCTTGGTACCCGGGACTCCCCTCCACTTT. Amino acid sequence: CASSLVPGTPLHF.

The J gene is TRBJ2-7, the V gene TRBV12-3 or TRBV12-4; 8 nucleotides match TRBD1. V lost 5 bases and J lost 3; bases outside the gene matches: 9. The CDR3 covers 15 residues. CDR3 in amino acids: CASSPRQGAIYEQYF. Here the CDR3 DNA reads TGTGCCAGCAGTCCGAGGCAGGGGGCGATCTACGAGCAGTACTTC.

This clonotype was seen a handful of times. The J gene is TRBJ2-1, the V gene TRBV12-3 or TRBV12-4, with D perhaps matching TRBD2 (6 bases). Trimming removed 7 bases at V and 5 bases at J, with 21 bases between. This CDR3 has 16 residues. This chain's CDR3 is CASKEGWSQGNNEQFF. CDR3 coding DNA: TGTGCCAGCAAGGAGGGGTGGAGCCAGGGAAACAATGAGCAGTTCTTC.

This clonotype was picked up a small number of times. This chain joins TRBV27 and TRBJ2-7; TRBD2 might be the D (6 bases). Deletions cut 0 bases from V and 2 bases from J, with 14 bases between. Germline values: CDR1 MNHEY, CDR2 SMNVEV (reference sequence). The CDR3 runs 16 residues. In nucleotides, the CDR3 is TGTGCCAGCAGTTTATCGGGGCTAGCGCCAACCTACGAGCAGTACTTC. As protein: CASSLSGLAPTYEQYF.

The chain has TRBV20-1 and TRBJ2-6; a weak D match, TRBD1 (7 bases). The CDR3 is made up of 17 amino acids. Trimming shortened V by 0 bases and J by 0 bases, and 12 bases separated the two germline ends. From germline, CDR1 is DFQATT and CDR2 SNEGSKA (reference sequence). CDR3 region: CSAREQGGRSGANVLTF. CDR3 DNA sequence: TGCAGTGCTAGAGAGCAGGGGGGACGCTCTGGGGCCAACGTCCTGACTTTC.

There are a few counts of this clonotype. This chain's CDR3 is CASSLTRGPYGYTF. The CDR3 DNA reads as TGTGCCAGCAGCCTTACCCGGGGTCCCTATGGCTACACCTTC. The J gene is TRBJ1-2, the V gene TRBV7-2; D uncertain. V was pared by 5 bases and J by 4 bases, with 14 bases between. This CDR3 is 14 amino acids long. In germline, CDR1 is SGHTA, CDR2 FQGNSA. Together with reference TRBV7-2 and TRBJ1-2, the CDR3 gives the full variable domain: GAGVSQSPSNKVTEKGKDVELRCDPISGHTALYWYRQSLGQGLEFLIYFQGNSAPDKSGLPSDRFSAERTGGSVSTLTIQRTQQEDSAVYLCASSLTRGPYGYTFGSGTRLTVV.

V and J are TRBV10-2 and TRBJ2-7, with 10 bases fitting TRBD1. The J call may be in error: the DNA end matches TRBJ2-5 better. Germline CDR1 WSHSY, CDR2 SAAADI. This CDR3 is 14 amino acids long. The CDR3 DNA follows: TGCGCCAGCCAGACCGGGACAGGGGAACAGACCCAGTACTTC. This encodes CASQTGTGEQTQYF.

This clonotype has just a few counts. This rearrangement joins TRBV15 to TRBJ1-4; D is ambiguous. The V gene's germline CDR1 is LNHNV and CDR2 YYDKDF (reference sequence). V dropped 0 bases and J dropped 7 bases, with 12 bases sitting between them. The CDR3 is 15 amino acids. This CDR3 reads CATSRDAGRSEKLFF. CDR3 sequence (DNA): TGTGCCACCAGCAGAGATGCAGGCCGCAGTGAAAAACTGTTTTTT.

This clonotype was observed a handful of times. The V gene is TRBV6-5, the J gene TRBJ1-2, with TRBD1 matching over 9 bases. The CDR3 sequence is 15 residues long. The ends lost 0 bases at V and 4 bases at J; junction bases unmatched: 3. CDR1 is MNHEY, CDR2 SVGAGI, per germline. This CDR3 reads CASSYSGTGIYGYTF. In DNA form, the CDR3 reads TGTGCCAGCAGTTACTCCGGGACAGGGATCTATGGCTACACCTTC.

The V and J genes are TRBV11-2 and TRBJ1-3; D is perhaps TRBD1 (5 bases). CDR1 is SGHAT, CDR2 FQNNGV, per germline. Trimming removed 5 bases from V and 0 bases from J, with 8 bases in between. The CDR3 is made up of 14 amino acids. CDR3 protein: CASSRQSSGNTIYF. CDR3 coding DNA: TGTGCCAGCAGCCGACAGAGCTCTGGAAACACCATATATTTT.

V gene TRBV12-3 or TRBV12-4 combines with J gene TRBJ2-7, with 8 bases lining up with TRBD1. The CDR3 runs 16 residues. The trim removed 5 bases at V and 1 base at J, leaving 10 bases unmatched. CDR3 in amino acids: CASSGMDRAFSYEQYF. CDR3 sequence (DNA): TGTGCCAGCAGTGGAATGGACAGGGCTTTTTCCTACGAGCAGTACTTC.

This chain links TRBV10-1 with TRBJ2-3; 7 bases match TRBD2. The CDR3 runs to 15 residues. The germline CDR1 and CDR2 sequences are WNHNN and SYGVQD (reference sequence). Trimming at V came to 3 bases and at J to 8 bases, leaving 11 bases not matched to a gene. CDR3 coding DNA: TGCGCCAGCAGTGAACTAGCGAGGCCCCGGGGTACGCAGTATTTT. Protein sequence: CASSELARPRGTQYF.

This clonotype is labeled as medium-sized. The V gene is TRBV12-3 or TRBV12-4, the J gene TRBJ1-2; TRBD1 is a possible D gene (6 bases). CDR3 size: 11 residues. Deletions cut 6 bases from V and 13 bases from J, with 15 bases between. The CDR3 nucleotides are TGTGCCAGCAGCATCACAGCGGGGGCCACCTTC. It codes for CASSITAGATF.

This clonotype has more than one count but fewer than ten. This chain uses TRBV29-1 with TRBJ1-2, with D maybe TRBD1 (5 bases). In germline, CDR1 is SQVTM, CDR2 ANQGSEA. The CDR3 runs to 12 residues. V was clipped by 3 bases and J by 4 bases, with 9 bases between them. The CDR3, as DNA: TGCAGCGTTGATTCAGGGACCTATGGCTACACCTTC. Translation: CSVDSGTYGYTF. Full variable domain (outside the CDR3, taken from reference TRBV29-1 and TRBJ1-2): SAVISQKPSRDICQRGTSLTIQCQVDSQVTMMFWYRQQPGQSLTLIATANQGSEATYESGFVIDKFPISRPNLTFSTLTVSNMSPEDSSIYLCSVDSGTYGYTFGSGTRLTVV.

The chain is built from TRBV7-9 and TRBJ1-2, with TRBD1 matching over 8 bases. The CDR3 runs to 14 residues. V lost 6 bases to trimming and J lost 5 bases; unmatched junction nucleotides: 8. Germline assignment: CDR1 SEHNR and CDR2 FQNEAQ (reference sequence). The CDR3 sequence is CASRLTGERYGYTF. The CDR3 nucleotides read TGTGCCAGCAGGTTGACAGGGGAACGGTATGGCTACACCTTC.

The rearrangement uses TRBV5-6 and TRBJ2-2; 11 bases fit TRBD2. The CDR3 length is 17 residues. The germline CDR1 and CDR2 sequences are SGHDT and YYEEEE. Trimming cost V 1 base and J 4 bases; bases outside gene matches: 6. The CDR3 sequence: CASSLNRLAGSTGELFF. CDR3 nucleotides: TGTGCCAGCAGCTTGAACCGACTAGCGGGGTCCACCGGGGAGCTGTTTTTT.

On this clonotype: A much more abundant neighbour one base away suggests this may be a read error. The chain combines TRBV6-5 with TRBJ2-1; unclear D gene. This CDR3 has 16 residues. Germline values: CDR1 MNHEY, CDR2 SVGAGI. In DNA, the CDR3 is TGTGCCGGCAGTTACTCCCCATCTGGCTCCTACAATGAGCAGTTCTTC. Residues: CAGSYSPSGSYNEQFF.

V usage is TRBV29-1 and J usage is TRBJ1-1; D remains ambiguous. The CDR3 contains 13 residues. V was trimmed by 7 bases and J by 1 base, leaving 13 bases between them. Germline V gene lookup returns CDR1 SQVTM and CDR2 ANQGSEA. The CDR3 protein is CSASWTGNTEAFF. In DNA form, the CDR3 reads TGCAGCGCCAGTTGGACGGGGAACACTGAAGCTTTCTTT.

In this sample, this clonotype turned up a few times. J is TRBJ1-1 and V is TRBV29-1, with 9 bases aligning to TRBD1. CDR1 SQVTM and CDR2 ANQGSEA come from the germline V gene. V lost 4 bases, J lost 8 bases, and 2 bases stayed unmatched. The CDR3 loop spans 11 amino acids. CDR3 sequence: CSVGDRVEAFF. The CDR3 coding sequence is TGCAGCGTTGGGGACAGGGTCGAAGCTTTCTTT.